This TCR beta chain originates from a study of regulatory and conventional T cells in RAG deficiency. This CDR3 region has 14 residues. Germline CDR1 reads SEHNR; CDR2 reads FQNEAQ (reference sequence). V lost 1 base to trimming and J lost 7 bases, with 13 bases between them. Sequencing used immunoSEQ multiplex PCR; TCRdb keeps in-frame clones, though not all of them. The sample contains about 30,000 clones, about three quarters of which appear only once. This clone appeared a few times. Blood CD4+ CD25-low CD127-high conventional T cells supplied the genomic DNA template. This sample was also put to use in a study of regulatory T cells. That work states: The primer mix had 52 TRBV and 13 TRBJ primers.

The sequence was collected from a human donor in good health. The sample comprised CD4+ effector T cells sorted from blood. The V and J genes are TRBV7-9 and TRBJ1-2; tentatively, D is TRBD1 (6 bases). This CDR3 reads CASSLGGQGLGYTF. Here the CDR3 DNA reads TGTGCCAGCAGCTTAGGGGGGCAGGGACTTGGCTACACCTTC.